The T cell receptor beta chain under discussion was sequenced for a study of cytomegalovirus exposure and HLA in healthy donors. Study outcomes and limitations: A later analysis found first-cohort TCR clusters tended to co-occur in the 130 or so validation repertoires.

This table comes from immunoSEQ multiplex PCR, and its TCRdb copy is limited to in-frame clones, with some not included. The sample has fewer than 200,000 clones; approximately 89% are singletons. Concerning this clone itself: The target antigen is unknown.

Germline V gene data show CDR1 as SNHLY and CDR2 as FYNNEI. This CDR3 region has 16 residues. The V gene end was trimmed by 8 bases and the J gene end by 5 bases; junction bases not matched to a gene: 7. This clonotype was sampled from a woman in her late teens or twenties in good health and CMV-seropositive. Sequenced input: PBMCs. This rearrangement joins TRBV2 to TRBJ2-1; 15 nucleotides align to TRBD2. The CDR3: CASQVGLAGGHNEQFF. CDR3 in DNA: TGTGCCAGCCAGGTGGGACTAGCGGGAGGACACAATGAGCAGTTCTTC. The whole variable domain, filled in from reference TRBV2 and TRBJ2-1, reads EPEVTQTPSHQVTQMGQEVILRCVPISNHLYFYWYRQILGQKVEFLVSFYNNEISEKSEIFDDQFSVERPDGSNFTLKIRSTKLEDSAMYFCASQVGLAGGHNEQFFGPGTRLTVL.